This T cell receptor beta chain was observed in a study of beta chain features in type 1 diabetes. Findings and caveats of the study: Sampled from patients, naive, central memory and Treg TCRB repertoires appeared more similar than those sampled from healthy donors. Shorter templates might be favored by PCR, equally in patients and controls. The study found moderately but significantly shorter TCRB CDR3s in all four CD4+ subsets of Type 1 diabetes patients.

Per germline, CDR1 SGHDN and CDR2 FVKESK. V was shortened by 0 bases and J by 0 bases, with 14 bases between the two germline ends. The CDR3 covers 17 residues. The sample holds a few counts of this clone. Its antigen is undetermined. CD45RO/CCR7/CD25/CD127/CD95/CD27 sorting isolated CD4+ naive, central memory, regulatory and stem cell-like memory cells. Expressed TCRB transcripts were sequenced because the entire RNA isolate underwent reverse transcription. Naive, central memory and regulatory T cell samples yielded around 3.3 million reads on average. The assay was immunoSEQ multiplex PCR, and TCRdb's table has in-frame clones only and misses some. The sample holds hundreds of thousands of clones, over 11% seen once.

The specimen sequenced was naive CD4+ T cells from blood. The chain uses TRBV14 and TRBJ2-5, with D possibly TRBD1 on 6 matching bases. This TCR was recovered from a man aged 18-30 years with type 1 diabetes. The CDR3 sequence is CASSQDLGDTYQETQYF. CDR3 nucleotide sequence: TGTGCCAGCAGCCAAGATTTGGGGGACACCTACCAAGAGACCCAGTACTTC.